This is a list of T cell receptor beta chains from one sample in a study of Ad26.COV2.S vaccination and SARS-CoV-2 variants. The table came from immunoSEQ multiplex PCR; TCRdb's copy has only in-frame clones and leaves some out. The sample yields some 640,000 clones, more than 80% seen once. The sample here was peripheral blood, taken in a trial of Ad26.COV2.S vaccine versus placebo. The receptors originated from a person aged 18 to 65 who received the Ad26.COV2.S COVID-19 vaccine or a placebo. CDR3s include the opening cysteine and the closing phenylalanine or tryptophan. D genes are given only for firm matches. Where a row states a size, it is once, few, many or the class of an expanded clone; other rows omit it.

V gene	D gene	clone size	J gene	CDR3 protein	CDR3 DNA
TRBV7-2	-	-	TRBJ1-1	CASSLTSSTEAFF	TGTGCCAGCAGTTTAACAAGTAGCACTGAAGCTTTCTTT
TRBV25-1	-	-	TRBJ1-4	CASSEGGGARSEKLFF	TGTGCCAGCAGTGAGGGGGGGGGCGCCAGGAGTGAAAAACTGTTTTTT
TRBV3-1/TRBV3-2	TRBD1	few	TRBJ2-7	CASSQGLVRQGREQYF	TGTGCCAGCAGCCAAGGGCTTGTTAGACAGGGTCGCGAGCAGTACTTC
TRBV5-1	-	-	TRBJ2-2	CASSRTIQVDRELFF	TGCGCCAGCAGCCGAACGATACAGGTCGACCGGGAGCTGTTTTTT
TRBV7-2	-	-	TRBJ2-3	CASRNGPADTQYF	TGTGCCAGCCGAAACGGGCCGGCTGATACGCAGTATTTT
TRBV6-5	TRBD2	-	TRBJ2-7	CASSPSGREQYF	TGTGCCAGCAGTCCGAGCGGGAGGGAGCAGTACTTC
TRBV7-8	-	-	TRBJ2-5	CALPGAQETQYF	TGTGCCCTTCCTGGAGCCCAAGAGACCCAGTACTTC
TRBV6-2/TRBV6-3	TRBD2	-	TRBJ2-7	CASSSPGVAGAYEQYF	TGTGCCAGCAGTTCCCCCGGGGTAGCGGGGGCCTACGAGCAGTACTTC
TRBV5-1	-	-	TRBJ2-7	CASSRFGTVPREQYF	TGCGCCAGCAGCCGCTTCGGAACAGTACCGAGGGAGCAGTACTTC
TRBV7-2	-	-	TRBJ1-2	CASSLVRGEYGYTF	TGTGCCAGCAGCTTAGTTCGTGGGGAATATGGCTACACCTTC
TRBV7-9	-	-	TRBJ2-5	CASSFYRLPETQYF	TGTGCCAGCAGCTTCTATCGACTTCCAGAGACCCAGTACTTC
TRBV6-6	TRBD2	once	TRBJ2-1	CASSSFSGSSYNEQFF	TGTGCCAGCAGTTCCTTTAGCGGGAGCTCCTACAATGAGCAGTTCTTC
TRBV10-3	TRBD1	once	TRBJ2-1	CAISEAGQGYNEQFF	TGTGCCATCAGTGAGGCGGGACAGGGCTACAATGAGCAGTTCTTC
TRBV6-5	TRBD1	-	TRBJ2-5	CASRSGQGNLETQYF	TGTGCCAGCAGGTCCGGACAGGGGAATTTGGAGACCCAGTACTTC
TRBV7-2	-	-	TRBJ1-2	CASSPERGQSYGYTF	TGTGCCAGCAGCCCAGAGCGGGGGCAGAGCTATGGCTACACCTTC
TRBV7-3	TRBD1	-	TRBJ2-5	CASSEAGTGIETQYF	TGTGCCAGCAGCGAGGCCGGGACAGGGATTGAGACCCAGTACTTC
TRBV15	-	-	TRBJ2-2	CATSIQPGELFF	TGTGCCACCAGCATACAACCCGGGGAGCTGTTTTTT
TRBV5-1	TRBD2	-	TRBJ2-1	CASSLGGGRAQDEQFF	TGCGCCAGCAGCTTGGGTGGCGGGAGGGCCCAGGATGAGCAGTTCTTC
TRBV24-1	-	-	TRBJ2-3	CATSDLSGRTDTQYF	TGTGCCACCAGTGATTTGAGTGGTAGGACAGATACGCAGTATTTT
TRBV14	-	-	TRBJ2-1	CASSQVRRSYNEQFF	TGTGCCAGCAGCCAAGTTCGCCGCTCCTACAATGAGCAGTTCTTC
TRBV6-5	-	-	TRBJ2-1	CASSYSVGGSGNEQFF	TGTGCCAGCAGTTACTCCGTTGGGGGATCTGGCAATGAGCAGTTCTTC
TRBV19	TRBD1	-	TRBJ2-7	CASSTSGQFFGPDEQYF	TGTGCCAGTAGTACATCGGGACAGTTTTTTGGGCCTGACGAGCAGTACTTC
TRBV15	TRBD1	-	TRBJ2-5	CATSRGQSQETQYF	TGTGCCACCAGCAGGGGACAGAGCCAAGAGACCCAGTACTTC
TRBV9	-	-	TRBJ2-5	CASSKGQGLETQYF	TGTGCCAGCAGCAAGGGTCAGGGATTGGAGACCCAGTACTTC
TRBV30	-	-	TRBJ1-4	CAWSVRQVNEKLFF	TGTGCCTGGAGTGTTCGACAGGTGAATGAAAAACTGTTTTTT
TRBV7-2	-	-	TRBJ2-3	CASSLVVRGTDTQYF	TGTGCCAGCAGCTTAGTGGTCCGAGGGACAGATACGCAGTATTTT
TRBV6-5	-	few	TRBJ1-2	CASRLQDGYGYTF	TGTGCCAGCAGGCTACAGGATGGCTATGGCTACACCTTC
TRBV12-3/TRBV12-4	-	-	TRBJ1-2	CASRQNGGYTF	TGTGCCAGCAGACAAAACGGGGGCTACACCTTC
TRBV6-2/TRBV6-3	-	-	TRBJ2-1	CASSPRGSGNEQFF	TGTGCCAGCAGCCCTAGGGGGAGTGGTAATGAGCAGTTCTTC
TRBV10-3	TRBD1	-	TRBJ2-1	CAISRTGNEQFF	TGTGCCATCAGTAGGACAGGCAATGAGCAGTTCTTC
TRBV15	-	-	TRBJ1-6	CATSTLSSPLHF	TGTGCCACCAGCACCCTGAGCTCACCCCTCCACTTT